This TCR beta chain originates from a study of CXCR3-negative and CXCR3-positive naive CD8 T cells. Study-wide results and limits: Comparison of naive cells showed more hydrophobic TRB CDR3s in CXCR3-positive than in CXCR3-negative naive cells.

For this clonotype: Its target is unknown.

UMI-tagged TRB cDNA libraries were built via 5' RACE. With the 5' RACE reads reprocessed, TCRdb shows one record per CDR3 protein and no DNA. This table lists roughly 55,000 distinct CDR3 sequences. The sequenced sample was naive CXCR3+ CD8+ T cells from blood. Sample subset: CD45RO-CCR7+CD27+CD95- naive CD8+ T cells expressing CXCR3 (TNR3+). This clonotype was obtained from a human donor in good health. Some clones in this sample may be carry-over from other donors' samples.

CDR3 sequence reads: CASSQDYTEAFF. The J gene is TRBJ1-1, the V gene TRBV4-3. Germline loops: CDR1 LGHNA, CDR2 YSLEER. The CDR3 length is 12 residues.